A single sample is the source of the 29 T cell receptor beta chains below, sequenced in a study of cytomegalovirus exposure and HLA in healthy donors. It was with 60 Vbeta and 13 Jbeta primers that the PCR ran. TCRdb keeps only in-frame clones here, not all; method: immunoSEQ multiplex PCR. The data contain around 160,000 clones, 60% to 85% of them seen just once; the ten biggest clones take up around 7.1%. Material: PBMCs. The receptors were sampled from a woman aged 40-49 years in good health and CMV-seropositive.

The rearrangement links TRBV19 to TRBJ1-3; D not resolved. CDR1 LNHDA and CDR2 SQIVND come from the germline V gene (reference sequence). The V end was cut by 8 bases, the J end by 2 bases, with 7 bases between. The CDR3 length is 12 residues. The CDR3 is CASLNPGNTIYF. The CDR3 nucleotides read TGTGCCAGTCTAAACCCTGGAAACACCATATATTTT.

The gene calls are TRBV28 and TRBJ2-7; 7 bases are shared with TRBD1. The CDR3 sequence is 14 residues long. Germline V gene data show CDR1 as MDHEN and CDR2 as SYDVKM. V lost 7 bases, J lost 5 bases, and 11 bases stayed unmatched. CDR3 protein: CASIASGTVHEQYF. The CDR3, as DNA: TGTGCCAGCATTGCCTCCGGGACAGTCCACGAGCAGTACTTC.

CDR3 residues: CASSLEQGVNEQFF. CDR3 sequence (DNA): TGCGCCAGCAGCTTGGAACAGGGGGTTAATGAGCAGTTCTTC. V gene TRBV5-1 combines with J gene TRBJ2-1, with 8 bases that match TRBD1. This CDR3 spans 14 amino acids. The germline V gene encodes CDR1 SGHRS and CDR2 YFSETQ. Trimming removed 0 bases from V and 7 bases from J; junction bases left unmatched: 3.

Remarks on this clone: An end of the junction differs from the germline gene, which may be a read error. V usage is TRBV6-1 and J usage is TRBJ2-1; 14 bases are shared with TRBD2. This CDR3 has 15 amino acids. Germline assignment: CDR1 MNHNS and CDR2 SASEGT. CDR3 protein: CACSGLAGGPREQFF. DNA of the CDR3: TGTGCCTGCAGTGGACTAGCGGGGGGCCCCAGGGAGCAGTTCTTC.

The chain carries TRBV18 and TRBJ2-7; D is ambiguous. Germline V gives CDR1 KGHSH, CDR2 LQKENI. The CDR3 totals 14 residues. V gave up 1 base and J gave up 2 bases, with 9 bases separating them. The CDR3 DNA reads as TGTGCCAGCTCACCACGAGACTCCACCTACGAGCAGTACTTC. Protein product: CASSPRDSTYEQYF.

In DNA form, the CDR3 reads TGCAGTGCTAGGGGGGGAAATGAAGCTTTCTTT. Protein sequence: CSARGGNEAFF. This rearrangement joins TRBV20-1 to TRBJ1-1, with D tentatively TRBD1 (5 bases). The CDR3 totals 11 residues. V gave up 3 bases and J gave up 7 bases, with 9 bases separating them. Germline lookup yields CDR1 DFQATT and CDR2 SNEGSKA (reference sequence).

V and J are TRBV5-4 and TRBJ2-5; 11 bases match TRBD1. The CDR3 has 16 amino acids. The V gene's germline CDR1 is SGHNT and CDR2 YYREEE (reference sequence). With 4 bases clipped from V and 4 bases from J, the junction kept 9 bases outside the gene matches. CDR3 residues: CASSSRDRGLGETQYF. The CDR3 DNA reads as TGTGCCAGCAGCAGCCGGGACAGGGGGTTAGGAGAGACCCAGTACTTC.

V is TRBV9 and J is TRBJ2-1; TRBD2 might be the D (5 bases). The germline V gene has CDR1 SGDLS and CDR2 YYNGEE. V lost 3 bases and J 6 bases, leaving 16 bases between the germline ends. This CDR3 has 15 residues. The CDR3 region is CASSARVSQFNEQFF. The CDR3 DNA reads TGTGCCAGCAGCGCGCGGGTTTCCCAATTCAATGAGCAGTTCTTC.

This clone was observed once. The genes are TRBV7-9 and TRBJ1-6; weak D call: TRBD1 (5 bases). V was trimmed by 3 bases and J by 8 bases, leaving 14 bases between them. Per the germline V gene, CDR1 is SEHNR and CDR2 is FQNEAQ (reference sequence). CDR3 length: 15 residues. The CDR3 region is CASSFVSGNYSPLHF. CDR3 coding DNA: TGTGCCAGCAGCTTTGTGTCAGGGAACTATTCACCCCTCCACTTT.

In regard to this clone: A read error may account for a junction end that differs from germline. The chain links TRBV7-2 to TRBJ2-7; D uncertain. The length of the CDR3 is 13 residues. Per germline, CDR1 SGHTA and CDR2 FQGNSA. The CDR3 sequence is CANSLPTLYEQYF. The CDR3 DNA reads TGTGCCAACAGCTTACCTACTTTGTACGAGCAGTACTTC.

CDR3 protein: CASSLAVSQETQYF. The CDR3 DNA is TGTGCCAGCAGCTTAGCGGTCAGCCAAGAGACCCAGTACTTC. This chain connects TRBV7-9 to TRBJ2-5, with D hard to call. The CDR3 is 14 amino acids. From germline, CDR1 is SEHNR and CDR2 FQNEAQ (reference sequence). Trimming left V 0 bases short and J 1 base short, with 6 bases between.

This chain links TRBV7-2 with TRBJ2-2, with 12 bases aligning to TRBD2. With 4 bases clipped from V and 6 bases from J, the junction kept 6 bases outside the gene matches. The CDR3 has 16 amino acids. Germline loops: CDR1 SGHTA, CDR2 FQGNSA. The chain's CDR3 is CASSSQLAGGSGELFF. The CDR3 DNA is TGTGCCAGCAGCTCCCAACTAGCGGGGGGTTCCGGGGAGCTGTTTTTT.

The chain uses TRBV27 and TRBJ1-2, with TRBD1 matching 9 bases. The CDR3 spans 17 residues. The ends lost 3 bases at V and 5 bases at J; junction bases unmatched: 13. CDR1 is MNHEY and CDR2 is SMNVEV in the germline V gene (reference sequence). The CDR3 here is CASSFGTRQGGWYGYTF. CDR3 in DNA: TGTGCCAGCAGTTTCGGGACCAGACAGGGGGGATGGTATGGCTACACCTTC.

V usage is TRBV28 and J usage is TRBJ2-7; D is possibly TRBD1 (6 bases). This CDR3 comprises 13 residues. Germline V gene sequence: CDR1 MDHEN, CDR2 SYDVKM. V was clipped by 2 bases and J by 3 bases, with 8 bases between them. This chain's CDR3 is CASSLTGSYEQYF. The CDR3 DNA follows: TGTGCCAGCAGTTTAACAGGGAGCTACGAGCAGTACTTC.

The V call is TRBV9, the J call TRBJ1-6; D not resolved. Germline V gene data show CDR1 as SGDLS and CDR2 as YYNGEE. CDR3 length equals 14 residues. Trimming pared 0 bases from V and 6 bases from J, leaving 7 bases between. The CDR3 nucleotides read TGTGCCAGCAGCGTAGACGCAGGTAATTCACCCCTCCACTTT. Amino acid sequence: CASSVDAGNSPLHF.

DNA for the CDR3: TGTGCCAGCAGCCCACGGGGGGCGGTAAACATTCAGTACTTC. It encodes CASSPRGAVNIQYF. The chain recombines TRBV6-5 with TRBJ2-4, with a tentative D call TRBD2 (7 bases). Germline loops: CDR1 MNHEY, CDR2 SVGAGI. The CDR3 has 14 amino acids. The V end lost 6 bases, the J end lost 6 bases, and 15 bases lay between the germline ends.

There are a few counts of this clone. The V call is TRBV7-3, the J call TRBJ2-3; tentative D call: TRBD2 (5 bases). V lost 3 bases and J 9 bases, leaving 16 bases between the germline ends. From germline, CDR1 is SGHTA and CDR2 FQGTGA. This CDR3 spans 14 amino acids. The CDR3 sequence is CASSLGMLEATQYF. Written as DNA, the CDR3 is TGTGCCAGCAGCTTGGGCATGCTGGAGGCCACGCAGTATTTT.

The chain combines TRBV10-2 with TRBJ2-5, with D possibly being TRBD2 (7 bases). V was cut by 2 bases and J by 7 bases, with 20 bases left in between. This CDR3 spans 16 amino acids. Germline V lookup: CDR1 WSHSY, CDR2 SAAADI. CDR3 sequence (DNA): TGCGCCAGCAGTGAGGGACGGGGGGCCGGATTCGCGACCCAGTACTTC. It translates to CASSEGRGAGFATQYF.

The chain links TRBV28 to TRBJ1-3, with 7 bases lining up with TRBD1. This CDR3 spans 15 amino acids. CDR1 and CDR2 (germline): MDHEN, SYDVKM. With 6 bases clipped from V and 2 bases from J, the junction kept 7 bases outside the gene matches. CDR3 DNA sequence: TGTGCCAGCAGCCCGACAGGGACCCCTGGAAACACCATATATTTT. Amino acids: CASSPTGTPGNTIYF.

The chain combines TRBV28 with TRBJ2-3; 9 bases line up with TRBD2. Germline V gene lookup returns CDR1 MDHEN and CDR2 SYDVKM. This CDR3 has 16 amino acids. V gave up 4 bases and J gave up 1 base; unmatched junction bases: 6. The CDR3 reads CASSSLAGAGTDTQYF. CDR3 nucleotides: TGTGCCAGCAGTTCCTTAGCGGGGGCCGGCACAGATACGCAGTATTTT. Full variable domain (rest looked up from reference TRBV28 and TRBJ2-3): DVKVTQSSRYLVKRTGEKVFLECVQDMDHENMFWYRQDPGLGLRLIYFSYDVKMKEKGDIPEGYSVSREKKERFSLILESASTNQTSMYLCASSSLAGAGTDTQYFGPGTRLTVL.

This clone was seen a handful of times. V gene TRBV5-1 combines with J gene TRBJ2-7; the match to TRBD1 covers 8 bases. Per the germline V gene, CDR1 is SGHRS and CDR2 is YFSETQ. The length of the CDR3 is 14 residues. Trimming took 1 base from V and 5 from J; bases not matched to a gene: 5. DNA for the CDR3: TGCGCCAGCAGCTTGTTTACAGGGGGTAACGAGCAGTACTTC. Translation: CASSLFTGGNEQYF. Full variable domain (outside the CDR3, taken from reference TRBV5-1 and TRBJ2-7): KAGVTQTPRYLIKTRGQQVTLSCSPISGHRSVSWYQQTPGQGLQFLFEYFSETQRNKGNFPGRFSGRQFSNSRSEMNVSTLELGDSALYLCASSLFTGGNEQYFGPGTRLTVT.

The V and J genes are TRBV7-9 and TRBJ1-2; weak D call: TRBD1 (6 bases). This CDR3 region has 14 residues. Trimming removed 5 bases at V and 7 bases at J, with 17 bases between. From germline, CDR1 is SEHNR and CDR2 FQNEAQ (reference sequence). The CDR3 protein is CASSEGTGPFGYTF. The CDR3 nucleotides are TGTGCCAGCAGCGAGGGAACAGGGCCCTTTGGCTACACCTTC.

This rearrangement joins TRBV18 to TRBJ2-7; 8 nucleotides agree with TRBD1. Germline trimming cut 3 bases from V and 7 bases from J; bases unmatched to any gene: 8. The CDR3 contains 14 residues. CDR1 and CDR2 from the germline V gene are KGHSH and LQKENI. The CDR3 DNA is TGTGCCAGCTCACCGCCGACAGGGGTGGGGGAGCAGTACTTC. It is translated as CASSPPTGVGEQYF.

This clone turned up a few times. The chain joins TRBV6-4 to TRBJ1-2, with D possibly matching TRBD1 (5 bases). CDR1 and CDR2 (germline): MRHNA, SNTAGT. The CDR3 runs to 14 residues. V was shortened by 4 bases and J by 3 bases, with 12 bases between the two germline ends. CDR3 bases: TGTGCCAGCAGTGCCCAGATAGGGGACTATGGCTACACCTTC. Protein product: CASSAQIGDYGYTF.

The chain has TRBV2 and TRBJ2-3, with 12 bases identical to TRBD2. The CDR3 consists of 15 residues. V shed 7 bases and J 6 bases; nucleotides not matched to a gene: 8. Germline loops: CDR1 SNHLY, CDR2 FYNNEI. CDR3 residues: CASNGLAGIRDTQYF. CDR3 in DNA: TGTGCCAGCAACGGACTAGCGGGGATTAGGGATACGCAGTATTTT.

The chain has TRBV7-3 and TRBJ2-1, with TRBD2 identical over 11 bases. The trim removed 9 bases at V and 3 bases at J, leaving 4 bases unmatched. The CDR3 extends over 14 amino acids. The germline CDR1 and CDR2 sequences are SGHTA and FQGTGA. CDR3 in amino acids: CASSGTSGYNEQFF. In DNA form, the CDR3 reads TGTGCCAGTTCCGGGACTAGCGGCTACAATGAGCAGTTCTTC.

CDR3 amino acids: CAISGVGTDYEQYF. DNA for the CDR3: TGTGCCATCAGTGGTGTTGGGACAGACTACGAGCAGTACTTC. V is TRBV10-3 and J is TRBJ2-7; 7 positions agree with TRBD1. J was trimmed by 3 bases and V by 4 bases; bases with no gene match: 6. CDR1 is ENHRY and CDR2 is SYGVKD in the germline V gene. The CDR3 spans 14 residues.

The chain has TRBV5-4 and TRBJ1-2; D is unresolved. V lost 2 bases to trimming and J lost 6 bases, with 11 bases between them. CDR3 size: 13 residues. The germline V gene encodes CDR1 SGHNT and CDR2 YYREEE (reference sequence). For the CDR3, the DNA is TGTGCCAGCAGCTTTTTTGCCTCTAATGGCTACACCTTC. The encoded protein is CASSFFASNGYTF.

This sequence joins TRBV5-6 and TRBJ2-7; 7 positions match TRBD1. Germline V gene lookup returns CDR1 SGHDT and CDR2 YYEEEE. The length of the CDR3 is 13 residues. The V segment lost 3 bases and the J segment 2 bases; nucleotides outside the gene matches: 2. CDR3 bases: TGTGCCAGCAGCTGGGACAGTACCTACGAGCAGTACTTC. As protein: CASSWDSTYEQYF.